A single sample gave rise to the 5 T cell receptor beta chains below, sequenced in a study of T-cell memory formation after mild COVID-19. TCRdb re-called the 5' RACE reads with MiXCR, one entry per CDR3 protein. Among some 410,000 distinct CDR3 sequences listed, about 25% were seen once. Material: PBMCs or a T cell subset sorted from them (not recorded which). These receptor sequences come from an adult woman who had mild COVID-19 (a few samples of this study predate the infection). Cell type and time point are not known.

The gene calls are TRBV6-5 and TRBJ1-1; D gene ambiguous. The CDR3 loop spans 12 amino acids. The germline gives CDR1 MNHEY, CDR2 SVGAGI. Trimming pared 7 bases from V and 1 base from J, leaving 7 bases between. CDR3 nucleotides: TGTGCCAGCACAAACGGGAACACTGAAGCTTTCTTT. Its translation is CASTNGNTEAFF.

The sample holds one count of this clonotype. The genes are TRBV29-1 and TRBJ2-5; D might be TRBD1 or TRBD2, each matching 5 bases. This CDR3 has 15 residues. Trimming cost V 4 bases and J 0 bases, with 15 bases left between them. CDR1 and CDR2 (germline): SQVTM, ANQGSEA. In nucleotides, the CDR3 is TGCAGCGTTGTTCGAGCAGGGACCTACCAAGAGACCCAGTACTTC. Translating it yields CSVVRAGTYQETQYF.

In this sample, this clonotype turned up a few times. The chain uses TRBV5-5 and TRBJ1-2, with D perhaps matching TRBD1 (6 bases). Germline assignment: CDR1 SGHKS and CDR2 YYEKEE (reference sequence). The CDR3 is made up of 14 amino acids. V lost 0 bases to trimming and J lost 8 bases, with 14 bases between them. This chain's CDR3 is CASSLALGAQGYTF. The CDR3 DNA reads TGTGCCAGCAGCTTGGCCCTGGGGGCTCAAGGCTACACCTTC.

The chain couples TRBV2 to TRBJ2-6; no definite D call. Looked up from germline, CDR1 is SNHLY and CDR2 is FYNNEI. The CDR3 has 15 residues. Deletions cut 7 bases from V and 0 bases from J, with 10 bases between. CDR3 DNA: TGTGCCAGCAAGAAGTCGGACTCTGGGGCCAACGTCCTGACTTTC. The encoded protein is CASKKSDSGANVLTF.

The rearrangement uses TRBV28 and TRBJ2-2, with D uncertain. With 8 bases removed from V and 6 bases from J, the gap between germline ends came to 22 bases. CDR1 is MDHEN and CDR2 is SYDVKM in the germline V gene. The CDR3 sequence is 16 residues long. This CDR3 reads CASGYGTDLIAGELFF. The CDR3 DNA follows: TGTGCCAGCGGATACGGAACTGACTTAATTGCCGGGGAGCTGTTTTTT.